The clone carrying this T cell receptor (beta chain) occurred many times. Antigen unknown. The TCR beta CDR3 regions underwent amplification from RNA transcripts. An opening RT-PCR round employed HTBI primers and preceded a second-round multiplex PCR. Using its own MiXCR run on the multiplex PCR reads, TCRdb lists one record per CDR3 protein. Of 200,000 to 250,000 distinct CDR3 sequences in the sample, about 22% were seen once. CAS ≥3, NOSPECS ≥4, moderate-to-severe activity and duration under 3 months marked donors with ophthalmopathy. It was on clinical symptoms, serum thyroxine, TRAb, thyroid ultrasound and orbital computed tomography that diagnosis relied. These data are taken from a study of Graves' ophthalmopathy and Graves' hyperthyroidism. The study, taken as a whole, reports: Progression of ophthalmopathy was predicted by the model with around 70% sensitivity and around 72% specificity. Classification of ophthalmopathy versus stable hyperthyroidism by a 13-signature model yielded around 91% sensitivity and around 76% specificity.

The V end was cut by 4 bases, the J end by 8 bases, with 23 bases between. CDR1 GTSNPN and CDR2 SVGIG come from the germline V gene (reference sequence). CDR3 length: 15 amino acids. Sequenced: peripheral blood. The receptor's source is a woman aged 45-60 years with Graves' ophthalmopathy. The gene calls are TRBV30 and TRBJ1-2; D perhaps matches TRBD1 (6 bases). CDR3 sequence: CAWKARTGGAGGYTF. In DNA form, the CDR3 reads TGTGCCTGGAAGGCTAGGACGGGGGGCGCAGGGGGCTACACCTTC.